Listed below are T cell receptor beta chains from one sample, sequenced in a study of blood T cell repertoires in COVID-19. Method: immunoSEQ multiplex PCR; TCRdb's copy keeps in-frame clones and lacks some. The sample records roughly 380,000 clones, approximately 89% being singletons. The sequenced sample was peripheral blood. These receptors originate from a woman aged 55-70 years with COVID-19, enrolled during active disease. Each CDR3 is given with its conserved first and last residue. D genes are given only for firm matches. Clone size, where shown, is once, few, many, or a class for clones that have expanded.

>once|NA|TRBJ2-5|TRBV5-1
TGCGCCAGCTCCCGGGGAGGAGCTCAAGAGACCCAGTACTTC
CASSRGGAQETQYF
>NA|TRBD1|TRBJ2-3|TRBV11-3
TGTGCCAGCAGCTTAAGAGGACAGGGGGCGCCGGGCACAGATACGCAGTATTTT
CASSLRGQGAPGTDTQYF
>NA|NA|TRBJ1-3|TRBV7-8
TGTGCCAGCAGCTATGCTCGGGGGGGAGGAAACACCATATATTTT
CASSYARGGGNTIYF
>NA|TRBD1|TRBJ1-2|TRBV28
TGTGCCAGCAGTTTATCCGACAGGGGGCATATCTATGGCTACACCTTC
CASSLSDRGHIYGYTF
>NA|NA|TRBJ2-5|TRBV29-1
TGCAGCGTTGTTGGGGGGGGGCGCGAGACCCAGTACTTC
CSVVGGGRETQYF
>NA|NA|TRBJ1-2|TRBV6-5
TGTGCCAGCAGTTACCTCCTTGAGGGTGGCTACACCTTC
CASSYLLEGGYTF
>NA|NA|TRBJ1-2|TRBV6-6
TGTGCCAGCAGGACAGGACAGATTGAAGCGCACTATGGCTACACCTTC
CASRTGQIEAHYGYTF
>NA|TRBD2|TRBJ2-7|TRBV7-2
TGTGCCAGCAGCTTAGGCCCCCCCACGGGGGGGCAAAACGAGCAGTACTTC
CASSLGPPTGGQNEQYF
>NA|TRBD1|TRBJ1-5|TRBV5-1
TGCGCCAGCAGCTTGCAGGGGGATAGCAATCAGCCCCAGCATTTT
CASSLQGDSNQPQHF
>NA|NA|TRBJ1-6|TRBV7-9
TGTGCCAGCAGCTTAGGTCAGAACCTTTCACCCCTCCACTTT
CASSLGQNLSPLHF
>NA|TRBD1|TRBJ1-1|TRBV27
TGTGCCAGCAGTTTCCTAGACAGGGGTCGGTATAGCGGCACTGAAGCTTTCTTT
CASSFLDRGRYSGTEAFF
>NA|NA|TRBJ1-4|TRBV18
TGTGCCAGCTCATTGGACAGACTGAATGAAAAACTGTTTTTT
CASSLDRLNEKLFF
>once|TRBD2|TRBJ2-3|TRBV24-1
TGTGCCACCAGTCATATAGCGGGGGCCACAGATACGCAGTATTTT
CATSHIAGATDTQYF
>few|NA|TRBJ1-2|TRBV27
TGTGCCAGCAGTTTATTGGGAGGAAACGATGGCTACACCTTC
CASSLLGGNDGYTF
>NA|TRBD1|TRBJ1-6|TRBV28
TGTGCCAGCAGTCTAGGGACAGTTTCCTCACCCCTCCACTTT
CASSLGTVSSPLHF
>NA|TRBD1|TRBJ1-2|TRBV5-1
TGCGCCAGCAGCTTGACAGGGGGCATGAACTATGGCTACACCTTC
CASSLTGGMNYGYTF
>many|TRBD1|TRBJ1-3|TRBV28
TGTGCCAGTGACAGGGATGGAAACACCATATATTTT
CASDRDGNTIYF
>NA|NA|TRBJ2-7|TRBV3-1/TRBV3-2
TGTGCCAGCAGCCACGGGGACGAGCAGTACTTC
CASSHGDEQYF
>NA|TRBD1|TRBJ2-1|TRBV4-1
TGCGCCAGCAGCCAAGATTGGACAGGGCTTTCCGATGAGCAGTTCTTC
CASSQDWTGLSDEQFF
>once|NA|TRBJ1-2|TRBV6-5
TGTGCCAGCAGTTACGGTCGGGAACCTAACTATGGCTACACCTTC
CASSYGREPNYGYTF
>NA|NA|TRBJ1-5|TRBV28
TGTGCCAGCAGGGGAAGAGACAGCATGAATCAGCCCCAGCATTTT
CASRGRDSMNQPQHF
>NA|NA|TRBJ1-6|TRBV5-1
TGCGCCAGCAGCCCCGGACAGAATTCACCCCTCCACTTT
CASSPGQNSPLHF
>NA|TRBD1|TRBJ1-1|TRBV15
TGTGCCACCAGCAGAGAACAGGGGGGCACTGAAGCTTTCTTT
CATSREQGGTEAFF
>NA|NA|TRBJ2-5|TRBV28
TGTGCCAGCAGTTTGCAGGAGACCCAGTACTTC
CASSLQETQYF
>NA|NA|TRBJ2-6|TRBV4-1
TGCGCCAGCAGCCAAGAACGAGGGGAGGCATCTTCTGGGGCCAACGTCCTGACTTTC
CASSQERGEASSGANVLTF
>NA|TRBD1|TRBJ2-7|TRBV19
TGTGCCAGTAATCCGGACAGGGGATACGAGCAGTACTTC
CASNPDRGYEQYF
>NA|TRBD1|TRBJ2-1|TRBV3-1/TRBV3-2
TGTGCCAGCAGCCCTCCGGGACAGGGGTACAATGAGCAGTTCTTC
CASSPPGQGYNEQFF
>NA|TRBD2|TRBJ2-1|TRBV7-3
TGTGCCAGCAGCTTAACCCTGGGGCTAGCGGGGCACAATGAGCAGTTCTTC
CASSLTLGLAGHNEQFF
>NA|NA|TRBJ1-2|TRBV6-1
TGTGCCAGCAGTGAACAGGGCCAGGGGAGTTATGGCTACACCTTC
CASSEQGQGSYGYTF
>NA|TRBD1|TRBJ1-1|TRBV23-1
TGCGCCAGCCCAGTCAGATCCACAGGGGGCCCGAACACTGAAGCTTTCTTT
CASPVRSTGGPNTEAFF
>once|NA|TRBJ2-2|TRBV5-1
TGCGCCAGCAGCTCGTTAACAGGAAACCCCGGGGAGCTGTTTTTT
CASSSLTGNPGELFF
>NA|NA|TRBJ1-1|TRBV5-1
TGCGCCAGCACCCGGGGTACAGGGATGAACACTGAAGCTTTCTTT
CASTRGTGMNTEAFF
>once|TRBD1|TRBJ2-2|TRBV5-1
TGCGCCAGCAGCAGAGGGACAGAGAACACCGGGGAGCTGTTTTTT
CASSRGTENTGELFF
>NA|TRBD1|TRBJ1-3|TRBV6-1
TGTGCCAGCATTGAAATACAGGGGTTTATTACTGGAAACACCATATATTTT
CASIEIQGFITGNTIYF
>NA|NA|TRBJ2-1|TRBV5-1
TGCGCCAGCAGCTTCCCACAGGGTCTGTACGATGAGCAGTTCTTC
CASSFPQGLYDEQFF
>NA|TRBD2|TRBJ2-3|TRBV11-2
TGTGCCAGCAGCTTAGGGACTAGCGGGGGGGCTAAAACAGATACGCAGTATTTT
CASSLGTSGGAKTDTQYF
>NA|NA|TRBJ1-5|TRBV10-3
TGTGCCATCAGTGAAGGGGTTGATCAGCCCCAGCATTTT
CAISEGVDQPQHF
>NA|NA|TRBJ2-2|TRBV11-2
TGTGCCAGCAGCCTGAACCTGTGGCAGGCGAACACCGGGGAGCTGTTTTTT
CASSLNLWQANTGELFF
>NA|TRBD1|TRBJ1-4|TRBV5-1
TGCGCCAGCAGCACCTCCGGGACAGGGAATGAAAAACTGTTTTTT
CASSTSGTGNEKLFF
>NA|NA|TRBJ1-1|TRBV12-5
TGTGCTAGTGGTTTGGCGGGACAAATGAACACTGAAGCTTTCTTT
CASGLAGQMNTEAFF
>NA|NA|TRBJ2-3|TRBV6-4
TGTGCCAGCGGAGGAACCGGGGGGCTCTTAGATACGCAGTATTTT
CASGGTGGLLDTQYF
>NA|TRBD2|TRBJ2-2|TRBV3-1/TRBV3-2
TGTGCCAGCAGCCAGACTCGACTAGCGAGGGGGGGTGGAACCGGGGAGCTGTTTTTT
CASSQTRLARGGGTGELFF
>NA|TRBD1|TRBJ1-5|TRBV4-1
TGCGCCAGCAGCCCAGCAAAGGGACAGGGGAGCACGCAGAATCAGCCCCAGCATTTT
CASSPAKGQGSTQNQPQHF